Listed below are T cell receptor beta chains from one sample, sequenced in a study of T cells in Graves' hyperthyroidism and ophthalmopathy. A single record per CDR3 protein comes from TCRdb applying MiXCR to the multiplex PCR reads. The data contain some 300,000 distinct CDR3 sequences, roughly a fifth of them singletons. Sequencing was performed on blood. Receptors were obtained from a man in his fifties or sixties with Graves' ophthalmopathy. Each CDR3 is given with its conserved first and last residue. Fields, in order: clone size, D gene, J gene, V gene, CDR3 protein, CDR3 DNA. The D gene is left open where the match is weak. The size of a clone is reported for some rows only, either as once, few or many, or as a class for expanded clones.

few,NA,TRBJ2-2,TRBV20-1,CSAKTGTYTGELFF,TGCAGTGCTAAAACCGGGACCTACACCGGGGAGCTGTTTTTT
NA,NA,TRBJ1-3,TRBV10-3,CAISDSGRRSGNTIYF,TGTGCCATCAGTGATTCGGGACGTCGCTCTGGAAACACCATATATTTT
NA,NA,TRBJ1-2,TRBV6-1,CASTEMGRGYGYTF,TGTGCCAGCACCGAGATGGGCAGGGGCTATGGCTACACCTTC
many,NA,TRBJ2-1,TRBV4-1,CASSRDGGAGRKGYNEQFF,TGCGCCAGCAGCCGTGACGGAGGGGCAGGGAGAAAGGGGTACAATGAGCAGTTCTTC
NA,TRBD2,TRBJ2-5,TRBV11-2,CASSLDGLAGGVETQYF,TGTGCCAGCAGCTTAGATGGACTAGCGGGAGGGGTGGAGACCCAGTACTTC
NA,NA,TRBJ1-4,TRBV5-6,CASSFQSNEKLFF,TGTGCCAGCAGTTTCCAGTCGAATGAAAAACTGTTTTTT
few,NA,TRBJ2-7,TRBV27,CASTTWKSTSYEQYF,TGTGCCAGTACGACTTGGAAGTCTACCTCCTACGAGCAGTACTTC
few,NA,TRBJ2-3,TRBV5-1,CASSRYGTSTDTQYF,TGCGCCAGCAGCCGGTACGGGACTTCCACAGATACGCAGTATTTT
many,NA,TRBJ2-5,TRBV30,CAWSSQETQYF,TGTGCCTGGAGTTCTCAAGAGACCCAGTACTTC
NA,TRBD2,TRBJ2-7,TRBV7-9,CASSLEGLAATYEQYF,TGTGCCAGCAGCTTAGAAGGGCTAGCGGCAACCTACGAGCAGTACTTC